A single sample gave rise to the 29 T cell receptor beta chains below, sequenced in a study of blood T cell repertoires in COVID-19. Some clones are missing from TCRdb's copy, which holds only in-frame ones; the method was immunoSEQ multiplex PCR. The sample comprises roughly 500,000 clones, roughly 88% of which are singletons, and 1.5% to 2% rests with the top ten. Sequenced input: PBMCs or T cells enriched from blood (not recorded which). The receptors shown here come from a middle-aged woman who had recovered from COVID-19.

The chain carries TRBV5-1 and TRBJ2-7, with 11 bases identical to TRBD2. The J segment lost 5 bases and the V segment lost 4 bases, leaving 5 bases of the junction unmatched. The CDR3 has 14 amino acids. Per the germline V gene, CDR1 is SGHRS and CDR2 is YFSETQ. The CDR3, as DNA: TGCGCCAGCAGCATTAGCGGGAGGGTTGACGAGCAGTACTTC. Translating it yields CASSISGRVDEQYF.

The gene calls are TRBV7-2 and TRBJ2-7, with TRBD1 matching over 9 bases. V was clipped by 7 bases and J by 0 bases; unmatched bases: 16. Germline CDR1 SGHTA, CDR2 FQGNSA. The length of the CDR3 is 18 residues. The CDR3 loop is CASNNPGQGTLSSYEQYF. As DNA, the CDR3 is TGTGCCAGCAATAACCCCGGACAGGGGACCCTGAGCTCCTACGAGCAGTACTTC.

The J gene is TRBJ1-1, the V gene TRBV2; D is ambiguous. Germline assignment: CDR1 SNHLY and CDR2 FYNNEI. Trimming took 3 bases from V and 0 from J, leaving 5 bases between them. The CDR3 length is 13 residues. The CDR3 spells CASSDGVNTEAFF. The CDR3 nucleotides are TGTGCCAGCAGTGACGGGGTGAACACTGAAGCTTTCTTT.

The chain combines TRBV10-3 with TRBJ2-3; possibly TRBD1 for D (11 bases). This CDR3 comprises 19 residues. Trimming stripped 9 bases from V and 8 bases from J, with 36 bases between. Germline values: CDR1 ENHRY, CDR2 SYGVKD. CDR3 nucleotide sequence: TGTGCCATTCAACGGGACAGGGGGATAGAAGCGGGAGGGCCGGGTACGCAGTATTTT. It codes for CAIQRDRGIEAGGPGTQYF.

The CDR3 loop reads CASSLDLAGVIVSYNEQFF. CDR3 DNA sequence: TGCGCCAGCAGCTTGGATCTAGCGGGAGTTATTGTGTCCTACAATGAGCAGTTCTTC. The chain recombines TRBV5-1 with TRBJ2-1; 10 bases fit TRBD2. J gave up 1 base and V 0 bases, and 10 bases lay outside the gene matches. Germline CDR1 SGHRS, CDR2 YFSETQ. CDR3 length equals 19 residues.

The V call is TRBV19, the J call TRBJ1-5, with D perhaps matching TRBD1 (5 bases). The germline V and J ends were trimmed by 1 base and 1 base, with 11 bases remaining between them. The germline V gene has CDR1 LNHDA and CDR2 SQIVND (reference sequence). There are 16 residues in the CDR3. In DNA, the CDR3 is TGTGCCAGTAGTATAGGGGTAAGGGGAAGCAATCAGCCCCAGCATTTT. Its protein product is CASSIGVRGSNQPQHF.

The V call is TRBV10-3, the J call TRBJ2-3; 8 bases agree with TRBD2. Germline CDR1 is ENHRY and CDR2 is SYGVKD. Trimming took 11 bases from V and 7 from J; bases not matched to a gene: 23. The CDR3 loop spans 17 amino acids. For the CDR3, the DNA is TGTGCCGCTGCGGGTGGGAGCGGGAGCCGTTCTTGGTATACGCAGTATTTT. Protein product: CAAAGGSGSRSWYTQYF.

V and J are TRBV7-9 and TRBJ1-2, with 10 bases that match TRBD1. The CDR3 has 15 residues. Germline-derived CDR1 and CDR2 are SEHNR and FQNEAQ (reference sequence). The V and J ends lost 0 bases and 7 bases, in that order; junction bases with no gene match: 5. The CDR3 loop is CASSLATGGLGGYTF. In nucleotides, the CDR3 is TGTGCCAGCAGCTTAGCGACAGGGGGCCTCGGTGGCTACACCTTC.

The chain combines TRBV30 with TRBJ2-5; 10 positions agree with TRBD2. The CDR3 totals 14 residues. Germline V gene lookup returns CDR1 GTSNPN and CDR2 SVGIG (reference sequence). Germline trimming cut 4 bases from V and 4 bases from J; bases unmatched to any gene: 6. CDR3 DNA sequence: TGTGCCTGGAATAGACGACTAGCGGGAGAGACCCAGTACTTC. Its protein is CAWNRRLAGETQYF.

The chain couples TRBV5-5 to TRBJ1-4; TRBD1 agrees at 9 bases. The V gene end was trimmed by 4 bases and the J gene end by 8 bases; junction bases not matched to a gene: 6. Germline CDR1 SGHKS, CDR2 YYEKEE (reference sequence). The CDR3 sequence is 14 residues long. The CDR3 region has the DNA TGTGCCAGCAGCCGGACAGGGGACGGCGAAAAACTGTTTTTT. Translation gives CASSRTGDGEKLFF.

This clone was recorded a few times. This chain links TRBV4-1 with TRBJ1-2, with no clear D. Per germline, CDR1 MGHRA and CDR2 YSYEKL. The CDR3 is 15 amino acids. Deletions cut 0 bases from V and 2 bases from J, with 10 bases between. The CDR3 nucleotides are TGCGCCAGCAGCCAAGAGTCCAGGTCGAACTATGGCTACACCTTC. It specifies CASSQESRSNYGYTF.

The chain uses TRBV4-1 and TRBJ2-7; TRBD1 matches at 11 bases. Germline-derived CDR1 and CDR2 are MGHRA and YSYEKL. V lost 1 base, J lost 6 bases, and 5 bases stayed unmatched. The CDR3 length is 15 residues. The CDR3 nucleotides read TGCGCCAGCAGCCAAGTGACCGGACAGGGGGCCGAGCAGTACTTC. Protein: CASSQVTGQGAEQYF.

The V gene is TRBV12-3 or TRBV12-4, the J gene TRBJ1-1; D unresolved. The CDR3 is made up of 12 amino acids. V lost 6 bases, J lost 1 base, and 6 bases lay in between. CDR3 residues: CASSAQNTEAFF. The CDR3 nucleotides are TGTGCCAGCAGCGCACAGAACACTGAAGCTTTCTTT.

This sequence joins TRBV28 and TRBJ1-2; D perhaps matches TRBD1 (5 bases). The CDR3 runs to 15 residues. Germline CDR1 and CDR2: MDHEN and SYDVKM. The germline V and J ends were trimmed by 1 base and 7 bases, with 16 bases remaining between them. CDR3 in amino acids: CASSLFRDSPIGYTF. In DNA form, the CDR3 reads TGTGCCAGCAGTTTATTTCGGGACTCCCCAATTGGCTACACCTTC.

The V gene is TRBV24-1, the J gene TRBJ2-5; D is undetermined. Germline lookup yields CDR1 KGHDR and CDR2 SFDVKD. Trimming shortened V by 0 bases and J by 5 bases, and 3 bases separated the two germline ends. This CDR3 has 12 residues. Here the CDR3 reads CATSDLGETQYF. The CDR3 region has the DNA TGTGCCACCAGTGATTTGGGCGAGACCCAGTACTTC.

The V and J genes are TRBV4-3 and TRBJ1-1; D is unresolved. CDR3 length: 15 amino acids. Looked up from germline, CDR1 is LGHNA and CDR2 is YSLEER. V dropped 0 bases and J dropped 0 bases, with 8 bases sitting between them. CDR3 loop: CASSQDLQMNTEAFF. As DNA, the CDR3 is TGCGCCAGCAGCCAAGATTTACAGATGAACACTGAAGCTTTCTTT.

The genes are TRBV25-1 and TRBJ1-1, with D unclear. There are 13 residues in the CDR3. V was shortened by 4 bases and J by 11 bases, with 17 bases between the two germline ends. From germline, CDR1 is MGHDK and CDR2 SYGVNS. The CDR3 region has the DNA TGTGCCAGCAGTGCCCCGGGAAGAACAAGGGCTTTCTTT. Protein sequence: CASSAPGRTRAFF.

The rearrangement joins TRBV6-5 to TRBJ1-2; no firm D call. CDR1 is MNHEY, CDR2 SVGAGI, per germline. Deletions cut 2 bases from V and 13 bases from J, with 17 bases between. This CDR3 spans 13 amino acids. Written as DNA, the CDR3 is TGTGCCAGCAGTTACCGACCGCAGGCAGTGGGCACCTTC. Encoded protein: CASSYRPQAVGTF.

J is TRBJ2-1 and V is TRBV18; possibly TRBD1 for D (5 bases). Per germline, CDR1 KGHSH and CDR2 LQKENI. Deletions cut 2 bases from V and 6 bases from J, with 8 bases between. CDR3 length: 13 residues. In nucleotides, the CDR3 is TGTGCCAGCTCACCAAAACAGGTCAATGAGCAGTTCTTC. It translates to CASSPKQVNEQFF. The whole variable domain, filled in from reference TRBV18 and TRBJ2-1, reads NAGVMQNPRHLVRRRGQEARLRCSPMKGHSHVYWYRQLPEEGLKFMVYLQKENIIDESGMPKERFSAEFPKEGPSILRIQQVVRGDSAAYFCASSPKQVNEQFFGPGTRLTVL.

As for this clone: The same CDR3 arises from other DNA sequences in this sample as well. DNA of the CDR3: TGTGCCACCAGTGACCCGGGACTAGCGGGAGGTTACACAGATACGCAGTATTTT. This translates into CATSDPGLAGGYTDTQYF. V usage is TRBV24-1 and J usage is TRBJ2-3; 15 bases line up with TRBD2. Germline V CDR1 and CDR2: KGHDR, SFDVKD. Unmatched junction bases numbered 6, after V lost 4 bases and J lost 2 bases. The CDR3 sequence is 18 residues long.

This clone was seen just once. The rearrangement uses TRBV5-1 and TRBJ2-7, with 10 bases identical to TRBD2. Germline assignment: CDR1 SGHRS and CDR2 YFSETQ. This CDR3 is built from 17 residues. V lost 2 bases and J lost 0; bases outside the gene matches: 8. CDR3 DNA sequence: TGCGCCAGCAGCTTAAATGTAGCGGGAGGCCTCTCCTACGAGCAGTACTTC. Protein sequence: CASSLNVAGGLSYEQYF.

V usage is TRBV4-1 and J usage is TRBJ1-1, with D possibly matching TRBD1 (5 bases). Per germline, CDR1 MGHRA and CDR2 YSYEKL. The length of the CDR3 is 14 residues. The V end was cut by 5 bases, the J end by 8 bases, with 18 bases between. The chain's CDR3 is CASSGHTGRAEAFF. Written as DNA, the CDR3 is TGCGCCAGCAGCGGCCACACGGGCAGGGCGGAAGCTTTCTTT.

This chain joins TRBV7-2 and TRBJ2-1; TRBD2 might be the D (6 bases). This CDR3 region has 19 residues. The germline V gene encodes CDR1 SGHTA and CDR2 FQGNSA. Between the trimmed V and J ends, which lost 5 bases and 2 bases, there was a span of 25 bases. The CDR3 DNA reads as TGTGCCAGCAGCCCATGGAGGGAACCAGGCGAGGGTACCTACAATGAGCAGTTCTTC. This encodes CASSPWREPGEGTYNEQFF.

The chain carries TRBV21-1 and TRBJ2-1; the table assigns TRBD2, which was not confirmed against the DNA. TRBV21-1 is annotated as a pseudogene. The CDR3 consists of 17 residues. The CDR3 is CASSKGCAREINNEQFF. CDR3 DNA sequence: TGTGCCAGCAGCAAAGGGTGTGCGCGGGAGATCAACAATGAGCAGTTCTTC.

The genes are TRBV6-5 and TRBJ1-2; 8 positions agree with TRBD1. Germline CDR1 is MNHEY and CDR2 is SVGAGI. The CDR3 loop spans 14 amino acids. V lost 4 bases, J lost 4 bases, and 5 bases stayed unmatched. The CDR3: CASSFQGAGYGYTF. DNA for the CDR3: TGTGCCAGCAGTTTTCAGGGGGCAGGCTATGGCTACACCTTC.

A single count supports this clone. J is TRBJ2-1 and V is TRBV4-3; possible D gene TRBD1, 5 bases. Per the germline V gene, CDR1 is LGHNA and CDR2 is YSLEER. V gave up 0 bases and J gave up 7 bases, with 10 bases separating them. This CDR3 comprises 14 residues. CDR3 sequence: CASSQDEKGNEQFF. CDR3 DNA: TGCGCCAGCAGCCAAGATGAAAAGGGGAATGAGCAGTTCTTC.

The chain has TRBV20-1 and TRBJ1-4, with a tentative D call TRBD1 (5 bases). CDR3 size: 12 residues. Germline V gives CDR1 DFQATT, CDR2 SNEGSKA (reference sequence). Trimming cost V 5 bases and J 8 bases, with 12 bases left between them. The CDR3 region is CSACGAQEKLFF. CDR3 nucleotides: TGCAGTGCTTGTGGGGCGCAGGAAAAACTGTTTTTT.

In its sample, this clone was seen once. The chain employs TRBV4-1 and TRBJ2-1; possibly TRBD2 for D (6 bases). CDR3 length: 16 residues. Per germline, CDR1 MGHRA and CDR2 YSYEKL. With 3 bases removed from V and 0 bases from J, the gap between germline ends came to 12 bases. The CDR3 loop reads CASSHRRVSSYNEQFF. The DNA for the CDR3 is TGCGCCAGCAGCCATAGGAGGGTCAGCTCCTACAATGAGCAGTTCTTC.

This clone was observed a single time. Here the CDR3 reads CASSPPGDSYGYTF. CDR3 in DNA: TGTGCCAGCTCACCACCTGGGGACAGTTATGGCTACACCTTC. The chain combines TRBV18 with TRBJ1-2, with TRBD1 matching 7 bases. The germline CDR1 and CDR2 sequences are KGHSH and LQKENI. There are 14 residues in the CDR3. V was pared by 0 bases and J by 5 bases, with 3 bases of the junction left unmatched.